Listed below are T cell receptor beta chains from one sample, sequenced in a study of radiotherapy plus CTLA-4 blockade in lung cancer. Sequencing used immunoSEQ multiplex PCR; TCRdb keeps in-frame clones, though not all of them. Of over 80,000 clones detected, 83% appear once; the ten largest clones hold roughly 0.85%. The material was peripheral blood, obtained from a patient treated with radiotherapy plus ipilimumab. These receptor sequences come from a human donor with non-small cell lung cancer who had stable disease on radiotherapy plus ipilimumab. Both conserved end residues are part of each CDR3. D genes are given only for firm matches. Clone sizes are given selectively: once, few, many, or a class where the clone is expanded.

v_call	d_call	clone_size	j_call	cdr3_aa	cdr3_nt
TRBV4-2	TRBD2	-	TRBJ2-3	CASSQGDGGGTDTQYF	TGTGCCAGCAGCCAAGGAGACGGGGGAGGGACAGATACGCAGTATTTT
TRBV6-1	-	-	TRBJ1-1	CASSEQKNTEAFF	TGTGCCAGCAGTGAACAGAAGAACACTGAAGCTTTCTTT
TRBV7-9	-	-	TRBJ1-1	CASSPMSWREDPEAFF	TGTGCCAGCAGCCCCATGTCGTGGCGTGAGGATCCTGAAGCTTTCTTT
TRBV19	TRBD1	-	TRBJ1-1	CASRRIDRGKGTEAFF	TGTGCCAGTAGACGCATCGACAGGGGGAAAGGCACTGAAGCTTTCTTT
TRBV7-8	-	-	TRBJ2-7	CASTSYYEQYF	TGTGCCAGCACCTCCTACTACGAGCAGTACTTC
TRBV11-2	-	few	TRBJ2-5	CASSLWGYETQYF	TGTGCCAGCAGCTTGTGGGGATATGAGACCCAGTACTTC
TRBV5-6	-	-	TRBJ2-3	CASSRAWGADTQYF	TGTGCCAGCAGCCGGGCGTGGGGGGCAGATACGCAGTATTTT
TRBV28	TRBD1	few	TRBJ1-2	CASISRGRSSYGYTF	TGTGCCAGCATATCCAGGGGGCGCTCTAGCTATGGCTACACCTTC
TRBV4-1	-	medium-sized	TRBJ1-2	CASSQAGGESYTF	TGCGCCAGCAGCCAAGCGGGGGGAGAGAGCTACACCTTC
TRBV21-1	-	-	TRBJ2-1	CASSGAFMLGEQFF	TGTGCCAGCAGCGGGGCTTTCATGCTTGGTGAGCAGTTCTTC
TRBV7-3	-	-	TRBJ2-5	CASARDHQETQYF	TGTGCCAGCGCCCGGGACCACCAAGAGACCCAGTACTTC
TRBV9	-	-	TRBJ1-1	CASSVSGWENTEAFF	TGTGCCAGCAGCGTGTCAGGGTGGGAGAACACTGAAGCTTTCTTT
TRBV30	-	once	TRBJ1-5	CASSRTEGQPQHF	TGTGCCTCTAGCCGGACAGAGGGTCAGCCCCAGCATTTT
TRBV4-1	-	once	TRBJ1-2	CASSDAGPLKYGYTF	TGCGCCAGCAGCGATGCCGGGCCTCTGAAATATGGCTACACCTTC
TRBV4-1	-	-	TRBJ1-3	CASSLQGGTGNTIYF	TGCGCCAGCAGCCTCCAGGGTGGAACTGGGAACACCATATATTTT
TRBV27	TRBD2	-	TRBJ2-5	CASSNFRTSLAETQYF	TGTGCCAGCAGTAACTTCCGGACTAGCTTGGCCGAGACCCAGTACTTC
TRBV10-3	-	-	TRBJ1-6	CAISLQGVALHF	TGTGCCATCAGTTTACAGGGAGTAGCCCTCCACTTT
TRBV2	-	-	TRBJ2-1	CASPDSYDNEQFF	TGTGCCAGCCCGGACAGCTACGACAATGAGCAGTTCTTC
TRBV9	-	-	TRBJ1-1	CASSHNLGGAGFTTEAFF	TGTGCCAGCAGCCACAACCTGGGGGGCGCGGGGTTTACCACTGAAGCTTTCTTT
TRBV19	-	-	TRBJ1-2	CASSQQRGANYGYTF	TGTGCCAGTAGTCAACAGAGGGGGGCAAACTATGGCTACACCTTC
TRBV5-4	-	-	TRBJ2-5	CASSLAGVETQYF	TGTGCCAGCAGCTTGGCGGGGGTAGAGACCCAGTACTTC
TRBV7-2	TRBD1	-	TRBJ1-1	CASSARTGHNTEAFF	TGTGCCAGCAGCGCGCGGACAGGGCATAACACTGAAGCTTTCTTT
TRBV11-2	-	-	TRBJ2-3	CASSLDRMDTQYF	TGTGCCAGCAGCCTAGATCGTATGGATACGCAGTATTTT
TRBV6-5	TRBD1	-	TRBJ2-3	CASNPRDRESDTQYF	TGTGCCAGCAATCCACGGGACAGGGAAAGCGATACGCAGTATTTT
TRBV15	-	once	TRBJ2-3	CATSRGGAPDTQYF	TGTGCCACCAGCAGAGGAGGCGCCCCAGATACGCAGTATTTT
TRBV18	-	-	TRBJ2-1	CASSPPRGIGGYNEQFF	TGTGCCAGCTCACCACCGAGGGGTATCGGCGGCTACAATGAGCAGTTCTTC
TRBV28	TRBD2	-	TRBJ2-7	CASRTSGTYEQYF	TGTGCCAGCAGAACTAGCGGCACCTACGAGCAGTACTTC
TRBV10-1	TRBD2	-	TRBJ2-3	CASSRRGLDTDTQYF	TGCGCCAGCAGTCGCCGAGGACTAGACACAGATACGCAGTATTTT
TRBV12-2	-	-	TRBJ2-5	CASPRVGQETQYF	TGTGCAAGTCCTAGGGTTGGACAAGAGACCCAGTACTTC
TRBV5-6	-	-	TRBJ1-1	CASSSPALNTEAFF	TGTGCCAGCAGCTCCCCGGCTTTAAACACTGAAGCTTTCTTT
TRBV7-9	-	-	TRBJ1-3	CASSFGRSSGNTIYF	TGTGCCAGCAGCTTTGGACGGAGCTCTGGAAACACCATATATTTT
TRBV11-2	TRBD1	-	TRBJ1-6	CASSSGGDRNSPLHF	TGTGCCAGCAGCTCGGGCGGGGACAGGAATTCACCCCTCCACTTT
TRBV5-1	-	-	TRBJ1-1	CASSRDLNTEAFF	TGCGCCAGCAGCAGAGACCTGAACACTGAAGCTTTCTTT
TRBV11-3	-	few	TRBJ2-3	CASSLDRRTDTQYF	TGTGCCAGCAGCTTAGACAGGAGAACAGATACGCAGTATTTT
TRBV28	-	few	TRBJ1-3	CASSPQGRGNTIYF	TGTGCCAGCAGCCCTCAGGGGCGAGGAAACACCATATATTTT
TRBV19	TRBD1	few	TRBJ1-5	CASKLRDRVSNQPQHF	TGTGCCAGTAAGCTCCGGGACAGGGTTAGCAATCAGCCCCAGCATTTT
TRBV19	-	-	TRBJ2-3	CASSARTGWGTQYF	TGTGCCAGTAGTGCCAGAACAGGGTGGGGTACGCAGTATTTT
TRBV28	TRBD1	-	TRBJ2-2	CASRKGQGGVGELFF	TGTGCCAGCAGAAAGGGACAGGGAGGGGTCGGGGAGCTGTTTTTT
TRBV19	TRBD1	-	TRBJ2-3	CASSIYRDRDVTQYF	TGTGCCAGTAGTATTTACCGGGACAGAGACGTCACGCAGTATTTT
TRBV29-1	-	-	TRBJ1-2	CSVDRQDYNYGYTF	TGCAGCGTTGATAGACAGGACTATAACTATGGCTACACCTTC
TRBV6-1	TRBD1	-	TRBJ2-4	CASSERQGLAKNIQYF	TGTGCCAGCAGTGAAAGACAGGGATTAGCCAAAAACATTCAGTACTTC
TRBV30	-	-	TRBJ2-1	CAWSGFLGNEQFF	TGTGCCTGGAGCGGTTTTTTAGGCAATGAGCAGTTCTTC
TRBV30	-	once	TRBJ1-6	CAWEQGPQDSPLHF	TGTGCCTGGGAGCAGGGACCTCAGGATTCACCCCTCCACTTT
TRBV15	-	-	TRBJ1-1	CATSERTSIAEAFF	TGTGCCACCAGCGAGAGGACATCCATCGCTGAAGCTTTCTTT
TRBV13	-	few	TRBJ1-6	CASSTRQNSPLHF	TGTGCCAGCAGCACGAGACAGAATTCACCCCTCCACTTT
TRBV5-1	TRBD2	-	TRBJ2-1	CASSYLAGGRNEQFF	TGCGCCAGCAGCTACCTAGCGGGGGGGCGGAATGAGCAGTTCTTC
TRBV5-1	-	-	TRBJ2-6	CASSLDVSSGANVLTF	TGCGCCAGCAGCCTGGACGTTAGCTCTGGGGCCAACGTCCTGACTTTC
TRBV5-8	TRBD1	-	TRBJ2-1	CASSLWGQGTNEQFF	TGTGCCAGCAGCTTGTGGGGACAGGGCACCAATGAGCAGTTCTTC
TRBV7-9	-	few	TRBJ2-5	CASSFGAGETQYF	TGTGCCAGCAGCTTCGGGGCGGGAGAGACCCAGTACTTC
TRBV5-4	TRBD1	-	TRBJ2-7	CASSLARTGALLLSYEQYF	TGTGCCAGCAGCTTGGCTAGGACAGGGGCGCTACTACTATCCTACGAGCAGTACTTC
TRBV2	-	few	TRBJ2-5	CASSEATREGETQYF	TGTGCCAGCAGTGAAGCGACGAGGGAAGGAGAGACCCAGTACTTC
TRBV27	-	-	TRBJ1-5	CASRGQNSNQPQHF	TGTGCCAGCAGAGGACAGAATAGCAATCAGCCCCAGCATTTT
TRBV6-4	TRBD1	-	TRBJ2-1	CASSDSGQGGNEQFF	TGTGCCAGCAGTGACTCTGGACAGGGGGGGAATGAGCAGTTCTTC
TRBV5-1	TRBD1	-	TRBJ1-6	CASKTGGIDNSPLHF	TGCGCCAGCAAGACAGGGGGCATCGATAATTCACCCCTCCACTTT
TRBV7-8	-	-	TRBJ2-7	CASSPRGVVSYEQYF	TGTGCCAGCAGCCCTCGAGGGGTCGTGTCCTACGAGCAGTACTTC
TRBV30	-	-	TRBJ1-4	CARSVQRNEKLFF	TGTGCCCGGAGTGTCCAGCGTAATGAAAAACTGTTTTTT
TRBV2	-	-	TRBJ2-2	CASSEARLNTGELFF	TGTGCCAGCAGTGAAGCGCGTCTGAACACCGGGGAGCTGTTTTTT
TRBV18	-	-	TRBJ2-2	CASSRRTGRTGELFF	TGTGCCAGCTCACGCCGCACAGGAAGGACCGGGGAGCTGTTTTTT
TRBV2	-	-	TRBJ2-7	CAIDPRDGNYEQYF	TGTGCCATCGATCCCCGGGACGGGAATTACGAGCAGTACTTC